The 20 T cell receptor beta chains below come from one sample, sequenced in a study of blood T cell repertoires in COVID-19. Generated by immunoSEQ multiplex PCR, the TCRdb table keeps only in-frame clones and is missing some. The repertoire consists of over 200,000 clones, with roughly 84% occurring once and the leading ten covering approximately 6.6%. Sequenced: PBMCs or T cells enriched from blood (not recorded which). These receptors all stem from a woman in her 40s who had recovered from COVID-19.

The chain carries TRBV9 and TRBJ2-1; D gene ambiguous. Trimming took off 1 base at V and 7 bases at J, with 6 bases between the two ends. The CDR3 totals 12 residues. The germline V gene encodes CDR1 SGDLS and CDR2 YYNGEE. CDR3 region: CASSVTPNEQFF. The CDR3 coding sequence is TGTGCCAGCAGCGTAACTCCGAATGAGCAGTTCTTC.

The chain carries TRBV12-2 and TRBJ2-5; TRBD2, as called in the table, went unchecked against the DNA. TRBV12-2 is a listed pseudogene. The CDR3 contains 14 residues. The CDR3 is CASRLGLAEETQYF. The CDR3 DNA follows: TGTGCAAGTCGCTTGGGACTAGCCGAAGAGACCCAGTACTTC.

CDR3: CASSQVGTGNQPQHF. The CDR3 region has the DNA TGCGCCAGCAGCCAAGTTGGGACAGGTAATCAGCCCCAGCATTTT. The chain links TRBV4-1 to TRBJ1-5, with TRBD1 matching over 8 bases. CDR3 length equals 15 residues. Germline V gene sequence: CDR1 MGHRA, CDR2 YSYEKL. With 1 base clipped from V and 4 bases from J, the junction kept 3 bases outside the gene matches.

This sequence joins TRBV5-5 and TRBJ2-7, with 7 bases that match TRBD1. This CDR3 is built from 15 residues. The germline gives CDR1 SGHKS, CDR2 YYEKEE (reference sequence). J lost 5 bases, V lost 0 bases, and 8 bases had no gene match. CDR3 residues: CASSLVSTGLDEQYF. CDR3 bases: TGTGCCAGCAGCTTGGTATCGACAGGGCTCGACGAGCAGTACTTC. Together with reference TRBV5-5 and TRBJ2-7, the CDR3 gives the full variable domain: DAGVTQSPTHLIKTRGQQVTLRCSPISGHKSVSWYQQVLGQGPQFIFQYYEKEERGRGNFPDRFSARQFPNYSSELNVNALLLGDSALYLCASSLVSTGLDEQYFGPGTRLTVT.

V and J are TRBV7-8 and TRBJ1-1; 7 positions agree with TRBD1. The germline V gene has CDR1 SGHVS and CDR2 FQNEAQ. This CDR3 has 14 amino acids. J gave up 1 base and V 2 bases, and 1 base lay outside the gene matches. In DNA, the CDR3 is TGTGCCAGCAGCTTACGGGACAGGAACACTGAAGCTTTCTTT. Protein sequence: CASSLRDRNTEAFF.

The gene calls are TRBV7-2 and TRBJ2-5; 7 bases are shared with TRBD1. CDR1 and CDR2 (germline): SGHTA, FQGNSA. The CDR3 extends over 16 amino acids. The junction had 16 bases not matched to a gene; V was cut back by 5 bases and J by 7 bases. This chain's CDR3 is CASSNNRGARRGTQYF. The CDR3 region has the DNA TGTGCCAGCAGCAATAACAGGGGTGCTCGAAGGGGGACCCAGTACTTC.

CDR3 nucleotide sequence: TGTGCCAGCTCACTTATGACAGATTATAATTCACCCCTCCACTTT. Amino acids: CASSLMTDYNSPLHF. This chain uses TRBV18 with TRBJ1-6, with a tentative D call TRBD1 (5 bases). V was cut by 4 bases and J by 4 bases, with 11 bases left in between. CDR1 KGHSH and CDR2 LQKENI come from the germline V gene. The CDR3 extends over 15 amino acids.

The chain has TRBV2 and TRBJ2-7, with TRBD1 as a possible D gene (5 bases). The ends were cut back, 3 bases at V and 1 base at J, with 10 bases in the middle. This CDR3 is 14 amino acids long. CDR1 and CDR2 from the germline V gene are SNHLY and FYNNEI. CDR3 DNA: TGTGCCAGCAGTGACGCAGGGTTTTCCTACGAGCAGTACTTC. The encoded protein is CASSDAGFSYEQYF.

This clone appeared once. The rearrangement links TRBV6-4 to TRBJ2-1; D is unresolved. Germline V gives CDR1 MRHNA, CDR2 SNTAGT. The V end lost 0 bases, the J end lost 2 bases, and 8 bases lay between the germline ends. The CDR3 covers 15 residues. CDR3 in DNA: TGTGCCAGCAGTGACTCTAAAGCCGCCTACAATGAGCAGTTCTTC. Its translation: CASSDSKAAYNEQFF.

This chain connects TRBV29-1 to TRBJ2-1, with TRBD2 matching over 10 bases. Trimming took 5 bases from V and 0 from J; bases not matched to a gene: 4. Germline-derived CDR1 and CDR2 are SQVTM and ANQGSEA. The CDR3 length is 15 residues. CDR3 sequence: CSVRTSGSSYNEQFF. The CDR3 DNA is TGCAGCGTTCGGACTAGCGGTAGCTCCTACAATGAGCAGTTCTTC.

The J gene is TRBJ1-4, the V gene TRBV6-1; tentative D call: TRBD1 (5 bases). Germline CDR1 and CDR2: MNHNS and SASEGT. CDR3 length: 15 amino acids. The V and J ends lost 1 base and 5 bases respectively, with 11 bases between them. CDR3 in amino acids: CASSEGTSHNEKLFF. CDR3 bases: TGTGCCAGCAGTGAAGGGACAAGTCACAATGAAAAACTGTTTTTT.

The chain joins TRBV11-2 to TRBJ2-7; the match to TRBD2 covers 13 bases. The CDR3 is 17 amino acids. Germline V gives CDR1 SGHAT, CDR2 FQNNGV. The V and J ends lost 0 bases and 3 bases, in that order; junction bases with no gene match: 5. The CDR3 loop reads CASSLELAGGLFYEQYF. Here the CDR3 DNA reads TGTGCCAGCAGCTTAGAACTAGCGGGAGGGTTATTCTACGAGCAGTACTTC.

This clone was detected once. The chain is built from TRBV18 and TRBJ2-3; possibly TRBD2 for D (6 bases). V was trimmed by 1 base and J by 0 bases, leaving 11 bases between them. The CDR3 length is 16 residues. Germline V CDR1 and CDR2: KGHSH, LQKENI. Written as DNA, the CDR3 is TGTGCCAGCTCACCACGTATAGGGACTAGCACAGATACGCAGTATTTT. Encoded protein: CASSPRIGTSTDTQYF.

This chain uses TRBV19 with TRBJ2-4; 8 nucleotides agree with TRBD1. The CDR3 runs to 18 residues. Per germline, CDR1 LNHDA and CDR2 SQIVND (reference sequence). V lost 8 bases and J lost 0; bases outside the gene matches: 15. CDR3 nucleotide sequence: TGTGCCAGTTCATTTGGACAGGGCGCGTCCCTAGCCAAAAACATTCAGTACTTC. It specifies CASSFGQGASLAKNIQYF.

V usage is TRBV18 and J usage is TRBJ2-2; D is unclear. CDR3 length: 12 amino acids. The ends were cut back, 6 bases at V and 3 bases at J, with 5 bases in the middle. The germline gives CDR1 KGHSH, CDR2 LQKENI. This chain's CDR3 is CASSSDTGELFF. The DNA for the CDR3 is TGTGCCAGCTCCAGCGACACCGGGGAGCTGTTTTTT.

The genes are TRBV13 and TRBJ2-3, with TRBD2 matching 8 bases. V dropped 4 bases and J dropped 0; count of bases not matched to a gene: 9. Germline V gives CDR1 PRHDT, CDR2 FYEKMQ (reference sequence). CDR3 size: 17 residues. CDR3 nucleotide sequence: TGTGCCAGCAGCTCCGGGGGGGCTAGCGTCAGCACAGATACGCAGTATTTT. Its protein is CASSSGGASVSTDTQYF. Using reference TRBV13 and TRBJ2-3 for the parts outside the CDR3, the full variable domain is AAGVIQSPRHLIKEKRETATLKCYPIPRHDTVYWYQQGPGQDPQFLISFYEKMQSDKGSIPDRFSAQQFSDYHSELNMSSLELGDSALYFCASSSGGASVSTDTQYFGPGTRLTVL.

This chain uses TRBV27 with TRBJ2-3, with 9 bases matching TRBD2. The CDR3 runs 16 residues. The trim removed 7 bases at V and 2 bases at J, leaving 10 bases unmatched. The V gene's germline CDR1 is MNHEY and CDR2 SMNVEV (reference sequence). CDR3 in DNA: TGTGCCAGCAAGACATGGGCGGGAGGGAACACAGATACGCAGTATTTT. Amino acids: CASKTWAGGNTDTQYF.

The chain has TRBV6-5 and TRBJ2-3, with 9 bases aligning to TRBD1. The CDR3 has 16 amino acids. J gave up 3 bases and V 0 bases, and 4 bases lay outside the gene matches. The germline V gene has CDR1 MNHEY and CDR2 SVGAGI. DNA of the CDR3: TGTGCCAGCAGTTACTCGGGACAGGGTTTGACAGATACGCAGTATTTT. It encodes CASSYSGQGLTDTQYF.

This clone was detected only a few times. The J gene is TRBJ2-7, the V gene TRBV7-8, with 10 nucleotides matching TRBD2. The CDR3 has 18 residues. Germline CDR1 and CDR2: SGHVS and FQNEAQ. J was trimmed by 6 bases and V by 5 bases; bases with no gene match: 19. This CDR3 is CASSPPEREGRGTGEQYV. The CDR3 DNA reads as TGTGCCAGCAGCCCGCCTGAGCGGGAGGGCCGGGGTACGGGCGAGCAGTACGTC.

The gene calls are TRBV19 and TRBJ2-1; possible D gene TRBD2, 5 bases. The CDR3 is made up of 16 amino acids. Germline values: CDR1 LNHDA, CDR2 SQIVND (reference sequence). Trimming took off 2 bases at V and 0 bases at J, with 11 bases between the two ends. For the CDR3, the DNA is TGTGCCAGTAGTATACCCGGAGGAAGCTCCTACAATGAGCAGTTCTTC. It specifies CASSIPGGSSYNEQFF.